This note documents a single TCR beta chain sequence. Using its own MiXCR run on the 5' RACE reads, TCRdb lists one record per CDR3 protein. Counted here are 150,000 to 200,000 distinct CDR3 sequences, about 14% occurring once; the ten biggest clones make up roughly 13%. This sample stems from a study of T-cell memory formation after mild COVID-19. Sample: PBMCs or a T cell subset sorted from them (not recorded which). The receptor comes from an adult woman who had mild COVID-19 (a few samples of this study predate the infection). Cell type and time point are not known.

The CDR3 region has the DNA TGCAGTGCTAGAGATGTAGGCCTAGCGGGAGGTTTAGTCGGCACAGATACGCAGTATTTT. This encodes CSARDVGLAGGLVGTDTQYF. This chain joins TRBV20-1 and TRBJ2-3; 11 bases agree with TRBD2. With V trimmed by 0 bases and J by 1 base, 15 bases remained unmatched. This CDR3 comprises 20 residues. The germline V gene encodes CDR1 DFQATT and CDR2 SNEGSKA (reference sequence).